The clone carrying this TCR beta chain was picked up many times. This sample is part of a study of neurological immune-mediated disorders. From germline, CDR1 is SGHRS and CDR2 YFSETQ. The CDR3 runs 15 residues. The germline V and J ends were trimmed by 0 bases and 2 bases, with 9 bases remaining between them. The cDNA came from 5'RACE, which used 10-nucleotide random UMIs. A single record per CDR3 protein comes from TCRdb applying MiXCR to the 5' RACE reads. The sample holds over 45,000 distinct CDR3 sequences, 3% to 3.5% seen once. The receptor comes from a man in his forties with multiple sclerosis. This chain connects TRBV5-1 to TRBJ1-5; D is possibly TRBD1 (5 bases). Sequenced sample: PBMCs. CDR3: CASSLEGDRNQPQHF. The DNA of the CDR3 is TGCGCCAGCAGCTTGGAAGGGGATCGCAATCAGCCCCAGCATTTT.